Presented here are 18 T cell receptor beta chains from one specimen sequenced in a study of T cell responses to AZD1222 COVID-19 vaccine. The table came from immunoSEQ multiplex PCR; TCRdb's copy has only in-frame clones and leaves some out. The sample comprises under 150,000 clones, about 89% of which are singletons, and roughly a quarter rests with the top ten. The material sequenced was peripheral blood, taken on day 0 of AZD1222 vaccination. All receptors derive from an adult in good health.

The chain carries TRBV7-6 and TRBJ1-4; tentatively, D is TRBD1 (5 bases). This CDR3 spans 21 amino acids. The germline CDR1 and CDR2 sequences are SGHVS and FNYEAQ. V lost 2 bases, J lost 0 bases, and 25 bases lay in between. The CDR3 DNA is TGTGCCAGCAGCTTACGGTGGGATGGAGGGGACGCCATAACAACTAATGAAAAACTGTTTTTT. It translates to CASSLRWDGGDAITTNEKLFF.

This chain links TRBV5-1 with TRBJ1-1; 10 bases are shared with TRBD1. Germline V gene lookup returns CDR1 SGHRS and CDR2 YFSETQ. This CDR3 region has 15 residues. V lost 3 bases, J lost 5 bases, and 7 bases stayed unmatched. CDR3 DNA sequence: TGCGCCAGCAGCTCTCCTGGACAGGGGGGGACTGAAGCTTTCTTT. Its translation is CASSSPGQGGTEAFF.

The chain uses TRBV2 and TRBJ1-5; D not certain. Trimming shortened V by 5 bases and J by 2 bases, and 4 bases separated the two germline ends. The CDR3 runs to 12 residues. Per germline, CDR1 SNHLY and CDR2 FYNNEI. The chain's CDR3 is CASSPGNQPQHF. The CDR3 DNA reads as TGTGCCAGCAGTCCGGGCAATCAGCCCCAGCATTTT.

This rearrangement joins TRBV25-1 to TRBJ2-7; D remains unclear. The CDR3 covers 13 residues. With 2 bases removed from V and 6 bases from J, the gap between germline ends came to 11 bases. Germline V CDR1 and CDR2: MGHDK, SYGVNS. This CDR3 reads CASSENLSPEQYF. CDR3 in DNA: TGTGCCAGCAGTGAAAATTTGAGCCCCGAGCAGTACTTC.

The chain joins TRBV7-2 to TRBJ1-2; D may be TRBD1 (5 bases). CDR3 length: 13 amino acids. The V gene's germline CDR1 is SGHTA and CDR2 FQGNSA. The V gene lost 5 bases and the J gene lost 1 base, with 8 bases spanning the gap. In nucleotides, the CDR3 is TGTGCCAGCAGCGAACAGGTTAACTATGGCTACACCTTC. It translates to CASSEQVNYGYTF.

V is TRBV19 and J is TRBJ2-5; D might be TRBD1 or TRBD2, each matching 5 bases. Trimming shortened V by 6 bases and J by 5 bases, and 22 bases separated the two germline ends. CDR1 and CDR2 from the germline V gene are LNHDA and SQIVND (reference sequence). CDR3 length: 16 residues. The CDR3 DNA sequence: TGTGCCAGTAGCCCTGGGCAGGGAGCTTCGCGGGAGACCCAGTACTTC. Protein sequence: CASSPGQGASRETQYF. Drawing the rest from reference TRBV19 and TRBJ2-5, the complete variable domain is DGGITQSPKYLFRKEGQNVTLSCEQNLNHDAMYWYRQDPGQGLRLIYYSQIVNDFQKGDIAEGYSVSREKKESFPLTVTSAQKNPTAFYLCASSPGQGASRETQYFGPGTRLLVL.

The rearrangement links TRBV7-9 to TRBJ1-1, with TRBD1 matching 7 bases. The length of the CDR3 is 12 residues. With 6 bases clipped from V and 6 bases from J, the junction kept 4 bases outside the gene matches. CDR1 is SEHNR, CDR2 FQNEAQ, per germline (reference sequence). CDR3 sequence reads: CASRPGGPEAFF. The CDR3 DNA reads as TGTGCCAGCAGACCAGGGGGGCCTGAAGCTTTCTTT.

The chain carries TRBV11-1 and TRBJ1-2, with D maybe TRBD1 (5 bases). The CDR3 spans 13 residues. Germline loops: CDR1 SGHAT, CDR2 FQDESV (reference sequence). The V end was cut by 2 bases, the J end by 4 bases, with 8 bases between. As DNA, the CDR3 is TGTGCCAGCAGCTTAACCGGGGGCTATGGCTACACCTTC. Encoded protein: CASSLTGGYGYTF.

V usage is TRBV6-5 and J usage is TRBJ1-1, with 8 bases aligning to TRBD1. The V segment lost 6 bases and the J segment 4 bases; nucleotides outside the gene matches: 1. CDR1 and CDR2 (germline): MNHEY, SVGAGI. There are 12 residues in the CDR3. The CDR3 DNA reads as TGTGCCAGCAGAGGGACAGGCACTGAAGCTTTCTTT. Amino acid sequence: CASRGTGTEAFF.

This chain links TRBV3-1 (or the pseudogene TRBV3-2) with TRBJ1-6, with D possibly being TRBD1 (6 bases). Trimming stripped 1 base from V and 5 bases from J, with 9 bases between. CDR3 length equals 15 residues. Germline CDR1 reads LGHDT; CDR2 reads YNNKEL (reference sequence). The CDR3 sequence is CASSQGTAHNSPLHF. The CDR3 DNA sequence: TGTGCCAGCAGCCAAGGGACAGCCCATAATTCACCCCTCCACTTT.

The rearrangement links TRBV5-5 to TRBJ1-1; unclear D gene. V gave up 0 bases and J gave up 11 bases, with 14 bases separating them. The germline gives CDR1 SGHKS, CDR2 YYEKEE (reference sequence). The CDR3 loop spans 13 amino acids. CDR3 DNA sequence: TGTGCCAGCAGCTTGGAGTCTTCCCTTGCGGCTTTCTTT. It encodes CASSLESSLAAFF.

The V gene is TRBV11-1, the J gene TRBJ1-1, with D perhaps matching TRBD1 (6 bases). V shed 8 bases and J shed 4 bases, with 20 bases lying between them. The CDR3 is 15 residues long. Germline CDR1 SGHAT, CDR2 FQDESV (reference sequence). The CDR3 protein is CASLARGAQGTEAFF. The CDR3, as DNA: TGTGCCAGCCTAGCCCGGGGGGCGCAGGGCACTGAAGCTTTCTTT.

The CDR3 DNA sequence: TGTGCCAGCTCACCACCATTGAACACCGGGGAGCTGTTTTTT. Amino acid sequence: CASSPPLNTGELFF. This chain connects TRBV18 to TRBJ2-2; D remains ambiguous. V dropped 0 bases and J dropped 1 base, with 3 bases sitting between them. Germline V gene lookup returns CDR1 KGHSH and CDR2 LQKENI. The CDR3 totals 14 residues.

This chain joins TRBV5-8 and TRBJ2-3; tentatively, D is TRBD2 (6 bases). The length of the CDR3 is 15 residues. The germline gives CDR1 SGHTS, CDR2 YDEGEE. V lost 4 bases, J lost 1 base, and 13 bases lay in between. CDR3 sequence (DNA): TGTGCCAGCAGCCCCCAGATAGCGGGCACAGATACGCAGTATTTT. It is translated as CASSPQIAGTDTQYF.

V is TRBV10-2 and J is TRBJ1-4; TRBD1 matches at 7 bases. The CDR3 has 14 amino acids. CDR1 is WSHSY, CDR2 SAAADI, per germline. After removal of 7 bases from V and 5 bases from J, the junction contained 7 bases not matched to a gene. The CDR3 bases are TGCGCCAGCAAGAAAACAGGGGCGAATGAAAAACTGTTTTTT. It translates to CASKKTGANEKLFF.

This sequence joins TRBV29-1 and TRBJ2-2, with TRBD1 identical over 8 bases. The CDR3 spans 16 residues. Germline CDR1 SQVTM, CDR2 ANQGSEA. V lost 0 bases and J lost 1; bases outside the gene matches: 4. Written as DNA, the CDR3 is TGCAGCGTTGAAGATTGGACAGGGATGAACACCGGGGAGCTGTTTTTT. Translation gives CSVEDWTGMNTGELFF.

This clone was found a few times. This chain links TRBV28 with TRBJ1-1; D is undetermined. The CDR3 contains 16 residues. Germline CDR1 reads MDHEN; CDR2 reads SYDVKM. The V and J ends lost 6 bases and 0 bases respectively, with 17 bases between them. This CDR3 is CASSISGSSLNTEAFF. The CDR3 DNA follows: TGTGCCAGCAGCATATCCGGGAGCAGCCTGAACACTGAAGCTTTCTTT.

The chain links TRBV5-8 to TRBJ1-1; 7 positions agree with TRBD1. Germline loops: CDR1 SGHTS, CDR2 YDEGEE. CDR3 length equals 15 residues. With 2 bases clipped from V and 5 bases from J, the junction kept 9 bases outside the gene matches. Written as DNA, the CDR3 is TGTGCCAGCAGCTTTACGTTCGACAGGGTTACTGAAGCTTTCTTT. It encodes CASSFTFDRVTEAFF.